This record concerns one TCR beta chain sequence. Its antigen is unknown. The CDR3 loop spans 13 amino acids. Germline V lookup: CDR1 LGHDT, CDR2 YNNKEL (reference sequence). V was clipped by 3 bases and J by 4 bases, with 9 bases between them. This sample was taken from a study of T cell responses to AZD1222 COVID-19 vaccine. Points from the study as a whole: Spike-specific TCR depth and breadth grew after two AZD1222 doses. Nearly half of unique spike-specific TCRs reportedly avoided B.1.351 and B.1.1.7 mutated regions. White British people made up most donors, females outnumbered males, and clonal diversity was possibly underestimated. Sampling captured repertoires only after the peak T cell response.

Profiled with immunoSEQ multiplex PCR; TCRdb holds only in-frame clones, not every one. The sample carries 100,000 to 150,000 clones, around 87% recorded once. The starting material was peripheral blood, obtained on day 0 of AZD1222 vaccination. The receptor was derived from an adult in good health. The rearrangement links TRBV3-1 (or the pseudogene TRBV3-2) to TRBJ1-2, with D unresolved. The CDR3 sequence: CASSQGKSYGYTF. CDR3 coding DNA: TGTGCCAGCAGCCAGGGGAAGAGCTATGGCTACACCTTC.